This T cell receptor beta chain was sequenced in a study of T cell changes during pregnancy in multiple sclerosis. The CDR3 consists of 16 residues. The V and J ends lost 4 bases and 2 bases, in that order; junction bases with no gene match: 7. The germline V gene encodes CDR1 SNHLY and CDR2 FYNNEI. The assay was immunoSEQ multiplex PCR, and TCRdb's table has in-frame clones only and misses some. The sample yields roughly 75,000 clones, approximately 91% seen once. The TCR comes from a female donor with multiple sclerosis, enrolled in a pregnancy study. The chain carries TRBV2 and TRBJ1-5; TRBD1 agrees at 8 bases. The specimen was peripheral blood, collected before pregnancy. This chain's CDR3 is CASSVGQGRGNQPQHF. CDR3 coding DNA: TGTGCCAGCAGTGTCGGACAGGGAAGAGGCAATCAGCCCCAGCATTTT.